This T cell receptor beta chain was retrieved from a study of T cells in Graves' hyperthyroidism and ophthalmopathy. Overall study findings and caveats: The model identified upcoming ophthalmopathy a median roughly 6.5 months ahead of onset.

Reasons for excluding patients were uncontrolled infection, other autoimmune disease, pregnancy or lactation. The diagnoses drew upon clinical symptoms, serum thyroxine and TRAb, thyroid ultrasound and orbital computed tomography. PBMCs came from around 10 ml fresh peripheral blood. Authors of the study amplified TCR beta CDR3 regions from RNA transcripts. A first-round RT-PCR of the TCR CDR3 used the HTBI primer set. Via MiXCR, TCRdb re-called the multiplex PCR reads, giving one row per CDR3 protein. The sample comprises 330,000 or so distinct CDR3 sequences, 15% to 20% of which are singletons, and less than 20% rests with the top ten. The CDR3 extends over 16 amino acids. The germline CDR1 and CDR2 sequences are MNHEY and SVGEGT. Trimming removed 6 bases from V and 4 bases from J; junction bases left unmatched: 12. As for this clonotype: Its target is unknown.

The V and J genes are TRBV6-2 or TRBV6-3 and TRBJ2-5, with TRBD1 identical over 9 bases. Sample: blood. This TCR was sampled from a woman aged 40 to 49 with Graves' ophthalmopathy. Written as DNA, the CDR3 is TGTGCCAGCAGGCCCACAGGGGGCGAAACCGGAGAGACCCAGTACTTC. As protein: CASRPTGGETGETQYF.